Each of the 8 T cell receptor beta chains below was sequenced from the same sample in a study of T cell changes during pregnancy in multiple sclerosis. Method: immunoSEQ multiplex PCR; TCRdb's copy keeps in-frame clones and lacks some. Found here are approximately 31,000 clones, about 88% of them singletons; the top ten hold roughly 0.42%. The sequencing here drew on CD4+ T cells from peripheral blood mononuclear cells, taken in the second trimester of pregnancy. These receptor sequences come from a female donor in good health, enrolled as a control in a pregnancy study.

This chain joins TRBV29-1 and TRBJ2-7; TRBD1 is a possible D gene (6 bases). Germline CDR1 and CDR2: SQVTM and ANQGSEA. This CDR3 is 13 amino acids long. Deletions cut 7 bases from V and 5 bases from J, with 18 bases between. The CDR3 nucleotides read TGCAGCGGACGAACAGGGCGGGTTGACGAGCAGTACTTC. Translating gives CSGRTGRVDEQYF.

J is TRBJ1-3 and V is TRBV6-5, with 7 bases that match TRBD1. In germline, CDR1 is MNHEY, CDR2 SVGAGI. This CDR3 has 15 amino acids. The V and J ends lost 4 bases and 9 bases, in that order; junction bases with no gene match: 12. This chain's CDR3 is CASSSDRAPGATIYF. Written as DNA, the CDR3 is TGTGCCAGCAGTTCTGACAGGGCGCCCGGGGCCACCATATATTTT.

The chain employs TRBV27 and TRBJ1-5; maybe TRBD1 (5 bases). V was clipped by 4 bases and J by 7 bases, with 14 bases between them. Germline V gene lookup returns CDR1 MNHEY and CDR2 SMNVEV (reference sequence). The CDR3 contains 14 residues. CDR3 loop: CASSSSGFEQPQHF. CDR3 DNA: TGTGCCAGCAGTTCCTCAGGGTTTGAGCAGCCCCAGCATTTT.

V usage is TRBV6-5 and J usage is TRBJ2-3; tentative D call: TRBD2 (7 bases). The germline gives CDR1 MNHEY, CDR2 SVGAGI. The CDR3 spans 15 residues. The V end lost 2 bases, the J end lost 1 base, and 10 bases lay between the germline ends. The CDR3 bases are TGTGCCAGCAGTTACGGGGGGGCAGGCACAGATACGCAGTATTTT. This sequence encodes CASSYGGAGTDTQYF.

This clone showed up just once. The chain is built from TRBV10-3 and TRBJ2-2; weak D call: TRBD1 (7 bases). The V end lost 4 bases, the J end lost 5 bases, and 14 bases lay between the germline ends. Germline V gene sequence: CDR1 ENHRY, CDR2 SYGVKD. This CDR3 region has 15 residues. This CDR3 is CAISGGTDVTGELFF. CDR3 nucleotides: TGTGCCATCAGTGGCGGGACAGACGTTACCGGGGAGCTGTTTTTT.

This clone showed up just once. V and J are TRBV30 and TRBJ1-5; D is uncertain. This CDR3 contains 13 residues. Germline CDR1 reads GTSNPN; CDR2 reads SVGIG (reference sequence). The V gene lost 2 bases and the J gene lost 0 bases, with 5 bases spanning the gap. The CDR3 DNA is TGTGCCTGGAGTTCCAGTAGCAATCAGCCCCAGCATTTT. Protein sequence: CAWSSSSNQPQHF. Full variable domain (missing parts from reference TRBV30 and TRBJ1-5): SQTIHQWPATLVQPVGSPLSLECTVEGTSNPNLYWYRQAAGRGLQLLFYSVGIGQISSEVPQNLSASRPQDRQFILSSKKLLLSDSGFYLCAWSSSSNQPQHFGDGTRLSIL.

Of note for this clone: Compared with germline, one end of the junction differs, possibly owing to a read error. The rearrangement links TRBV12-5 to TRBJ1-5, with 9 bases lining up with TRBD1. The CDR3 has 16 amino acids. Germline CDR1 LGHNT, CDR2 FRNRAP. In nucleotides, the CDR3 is TGTGCTAATGGTTTGGTACAGGGGGCTGGGAATCAGCCCCAGCATTTT. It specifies CANGLVQGAGNQPQHF. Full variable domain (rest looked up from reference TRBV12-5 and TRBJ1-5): DARVTQTPRHKVTEMGQEVTMRCQPILGHNTVFWYRQTMMQGLELLAYFRNRAPLDDSGMPKDRFSAEMPDATLATLKIQPSEPRDSAVYFCANGLVQGAGNQPQHFGDGTRLSIL.

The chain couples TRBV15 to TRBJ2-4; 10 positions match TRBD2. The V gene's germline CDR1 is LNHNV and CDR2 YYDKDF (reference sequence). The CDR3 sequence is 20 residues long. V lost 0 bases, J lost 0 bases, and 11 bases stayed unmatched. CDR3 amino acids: CATSRDMIGLAVLAKNIQYF. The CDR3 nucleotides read TGTGCCACCAGCAGAGATATGATCGGACTAGCGGTCCTAGCCAAAAACATTCAGTACTTC.